What follows are 21 T cell receptor beta chains derived from one specimen sequenced in a study of cytomegalovirus exposure and HLA in healthy donors. This PCR relied on a set of 60 Vbeta primers and 13 Jbeta primers. Generated by immunoSEQ multiplex PCR, the TCRdb table keeps only in-frame clones and is missing some. The sample records about 130,000 clones, just over 75% being singletons. The sample consisted of PBMCs. Receptor source: a woman in her 50s in good health and CMV-seronegative.

This clone was seen a few times. The chain carries TRBV7-2 and TRBJ2-7; 8 positions agree with TRBD2. J gave up 3 bases and V 2 bases, and 6 bases lay outside the gene matches. Germline V gene data show CDR1 as SGHTA and CDR2 as FQGNSA. This CDR3 spans 15 amino acids. The CDR3 DNA reads as TGTGCCAGCAGCTTATGGGCGGGGGGTGACTACGAGCAGTACGTC. Its protein is CASSLWAGGDYEQYV.

The chain recombines TRBV11-2 with TRBJ2-5, with D maybe TRBD2 (6 bases). The CDR3 spans 14 residues. The germline gives CDR1 SGHAT, CDR2 FQNNGV. V was cut by 5 bases and J by 3 bases, with 13 bases left in between. CDR3 nucleotide sequence: TGTGCCAGCAGCCCGGGACTGATGAAAGAGACCCAGTACTTC. It is translated as CASSPGLMKETQYF.

The rearrangement links TRBV4-3 to TRBJ2-7; 10 positions agree with TRBD2. The germline V gene encodes CDR1 LGHNA and CDR2 YSLEER. The CDR3 is 16 residues long. With V trimmed by 0 bases and J by 3 bases, 5 bases remained unmatched. The CDR3 sequence: CASSQDRSSGSYEQYF. DNA of the CDR3: TGCGCCAGCAGCCAAGATAGGTCTAGCGGGAGCTACGAGCAGTACTTC.

The chain carries TRBV30 and TRBJ2-1, with 7 nucleotides matching TRBD2. CDR1 GTSNPN and CDR2 SVGIG come from the germline V gene (reference sequence). V lost 2 bases to trimming and J lost 0 bases; unmatched junction nucleotides: 4. The CDR3 has 15 amino acids. The CDR3 region is CAWSILAGSYNEQFF. DNA of the CDR3: TGTGCCTGGAGTATATTAGCGGGCTCCTACAATGAGCAGTTCTTC.

A note on this clone: A junction end diverges from the germline sequence, so it may reflect a read error. Other DNA sequences within the sample encode an identical CDR3. As DNA, the CDR3 is TGTTCCAGCAGCTTGACAGGGAGTGAAGCTTTCTTT. Protein: CSSSLTGSEAFF. This chain links TRBV7-9 with TRBJ1-1, with TRBD1 identical over 7 bases. The CDR3 has 12 residues. The V gene's germline CDR1 is SEHNR and CDR2 FQNEAQ (reference sequence). The whole variable domain, remainder taken from reference TRBV7-9 and TRBJ1-1, is DTGVSQNPRHKITKRGQNVTFRCDPISEHNRLYWYRQTLGQGPEFLTYFQNEAQLEKSRLLSDRFSAERPKGSFSTLEIQRTEQGDSAMYLCSSSLTGSEAFFGQGTRLTVV.

The chain recombines TRBV28 with TRBJ1-5; the D gene is possibly TRBD1 (6 bases). Trimming pared 8 bases from V and 3 bases from J, leaving 11 bases between. CDR1 MDHEN and CDR2 SYDVKM come from the germline V gene. The CDR3 has 13 residues. As DNA, the CDR3 is TGTGCCAGCGTGACAGGATTCAATCAGCCCCAGCATTTT. Protein: CASVTGFNQPQHF.

The CDR3 region has the DNA TGTGCCAGCAGCTCAAGGGGGCGAACTGAAGCTTTCTTT. Its translation: CASSSRGRTEAFF. The rearrangement joins TRBV27 to TRBJ1-1; 7 bases are a match to TRBD1. The length of the CDR3 is 13 residues. V lost 6 bases to trimming and J lost 5 bases; unmatched junction nucleotides: 6. The germline V gene encodes CDR1 MNHEY and CDR2 SMNVEV (reference sequence).

A few counts support this clone. The gene calls are TRBV19 and TRBJ2-7; D unclear. Germline CDR1 reads LNHDA; CDR2 reads SQIVND (reference sequence). Trimming pared 6 bases from V and 3 bases from J, leaving 6 bases between. This CDR3 is built from 11 residues. The chain's CDR3 is CASSSYYEQYF. In DNA, the CDR3 is TGTGCCAGTAGCTCCTACTACGAGCAGTACTTC.

V usage is TRBV5-1 and J usage is TRBJ2-5; 8 positions agree with TRBD1. Trimming removed 0 bases from V and 5 bases from J; junction bases left unmatched: 12. The CDR3 is 17 residues long. Germline-derived CDR1 and CDR2 are SGHRS and YFSETQ. The CDR3 is CASSLDGRTGLRETQYF. CDR3 nucleotides: TGCGCCAGCAGCTTGGACGGCCGGACAGGGTTGAGGGAGACCCAGTACTTC.

The CDR3 sequence: CASSPLGDTPTEAFF. CDR3 nucleotide sequence: TGCGCCAGCAGCCCACTGGGAGACACCCCTACTGAAGCTTTCTTT. The rearrangement links TRBV5-1 to TRBJ1-1; D remains unclear. Germline lookup yields CDR1 SGHRS and CDR2 YFSETQ. The CDR3 is 15 residues long. Trimming removed 4 bases at V and 5 bases at J, with 18 bases between. The entire variable domain, with the rest obtained from reference TRBV5-1 and TRBJ1-1, is as follows: KAGVTQTPRYLIKTRGQQVTLSCSPISGHRSVSWYQQTPGQGLQFLFEYFSETQRNKGNFPGRFSGRQFSNSRSEMNVSTLELGDSALYLCASSPLGDTPTEAFFGQGTRLTVV.

The chain employs TRBV2 and TRBJ2-5; weak D call: TRBD2 (6 bases). Germline values: CDR1 SNHLY, CDR2 FYNNEI. This CDR3 comprises 14 residues. The V end was cut by 6 bases, the J end by 0 bases, with 11 bases between. The CDR3 DNA is TGTGCCAGCAGGGAAACTAGCTACCAAGAGACCCAGTACTTC. Translating gives CASRETSYQETQYF.

J is TRBJ1-5 and V is TRBV10-3; 7 bases line up with TRBD1. Germline loops: CDR1 ENHRY, CDR2 SYGVKD. V shed 3 bases and J 2 bases; nucleotides not matched to a gene: 1. The CDR3 extends over 14 amino acids. CDR3 coding DNA: TGTGCCATCAGTGAAGGGACAGGCAATCAGCCCCAGCATTTT. Translated: CAISEGTGNQPQHF.

This chain uses TRBV9 with TRBJ2-1; tentative D call: TRBD1 (6 bases). There are 15 residues in the CDR3. Germline V gene data show CDR1 as SGDLS and CDR2 as YYNGEE. Trimming shortened V by 4 bases and J by 1 base, and 12 bases separated the two germline ends. For the CDR3, the DNA is TGTGCCAGCAGCCCCGAGGGGGATTCCTACAATGAGCAGTTCTTC. This codes for CASSPEGDSYNEQFF.

The CDR3 region is CASSPMEGRLDQPQHF. The CDR3 DNA is TGCGCCAGCAGCCCAATGGAGGGGAGACTTGACCAGCCCCAGCATTTT. The chain recombines TRBV4-1 with TRBJ1-5; a weak D match, TRBD1 (5 bases). V shed 4 bases and J shed 7 bases, with 20 bases lying between them. The CDR3 loop spans 16 amino acids. The V gene's germline CDR1 is MGHRA and CDR2 YSYEKL.

The V gene is TRBV28, the J gene TRBJ1-2; 8 bases line up with TRBD1. The ends lost 6 bases at V and 9 bases at J; junction bases unmatched: 9. Germline assignment: CDR1 MDHEN and CDR2 SYDVKM. This CDR3 comprises 13 residues. Written as DNA, the CDR3 is TGTGCCAGCAGCCGACAGGGGACGCTTAGCTACACCTTC. Translated, it gives CASSRQGTLSYTF.

This chain joins TRBV5-1 and TRBJ2-1; D gene ambiguous. V was cut by 4 bases and J by 6 bases, with 11 bases left in between. This CDR3 has 13 residues. Germline V CDR1 and CDR2: SGHRS, YFSETQ. The CDR3 bases are TGCGCCAGCAGCCGCGAGTATGGCAATGAGCAGTTCTTC. It translates to CASSREYGNEQFF.

This rearrangement joins TRBV7-9 to TRBJ2-2; perhaps TRBD1 as D (7 bases). CDR1 is SEHNR, CDR2 FQNEAQ, per germline (reference sequence). V was cut by 0 bases and J by 6 bases, with 8 bases left in between. CDR3 size: 14 residues. CDR3 region: CASSLARGAGELFF. The DNA for the CDR3 is TGTGCCAGCAGCTTAGCCAGGGGGGCCGGGGAGCTGTTTTTT.

A few counts support this clone. The chain uses TRBV6-5 and TRBJ1-4; 7 nucleotides match TRBD1. CDR1 MNHEY and CDR2 SVGAGI come from the germline V gene. Germline trimming cut 2 bases from V and 5 bases from J; bases unmatched to any gene: 2. This CDR3 is 14 amino acids long. As DNA, the CDR3 is TGTGCCAGCAGTTACGGAGGGGGCAATGAAAAACTGTTTTTT. Amino acid sequence: CASSYGGGNEKLFF.

The chain couples TRBV7-2 to TRBJ1-5; D remains unclear. The CDR3 length is 12 residues. V was cut by 4 bases and J by 7 bases, with 8 bases left in between. Germline V gene data show CDR1 as SGHTA and CDR2 as FQGNSA. As DNA, the CDR3 is TGTGCCAGCAGCTCCCCAGGACAGCCCCAGCATTTT. Its translation: CASSSPGQPQHF.

The V and J genes are TRBV30 and TRBJ2-2, with TRBD2 identical over 8 bases. CDR1 and CDR2 from the germline V gene are GTSNPN and SVGIG (reference sequence). This CDR3 region has 17 residues. V shed 1 base, J shed 0 bases, and the junction held 7 bases outside the gene matches. CDR3 coding DNA: TGTGCCTGGAGTGGGGGTCTAGCGGGTGCGAACACCGGGGAGCTGTTTTTT. Protein: CAWSGGLAGANTGELFF.

This clone has only a few counts. The rearrangement joins TRBV25-1 to TRBJ1-4; D is perhaps TRBD1 (6 bases). The V end was cut by 1 base, the J end by 7 bases, with 13 bases between. The CDR3 runs to 15 residues. From germline, CDR1 is MGHDK and CDR2 SYGVNS. The CDR3 protein is CASSESTGLAEKLFF. The CDR3 DNA follows: TGTGCCAGCAGTGAATCGACAGGTCTGGCTGAAAAACTGTTTTTT.